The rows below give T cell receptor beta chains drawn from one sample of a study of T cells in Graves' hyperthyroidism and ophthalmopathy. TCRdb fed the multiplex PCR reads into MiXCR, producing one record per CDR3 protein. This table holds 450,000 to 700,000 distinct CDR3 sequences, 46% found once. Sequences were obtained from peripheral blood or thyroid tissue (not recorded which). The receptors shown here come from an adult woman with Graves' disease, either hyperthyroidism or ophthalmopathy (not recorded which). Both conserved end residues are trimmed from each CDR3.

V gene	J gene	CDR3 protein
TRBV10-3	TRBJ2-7	AISEGQGGYEQY
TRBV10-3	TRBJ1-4	AISELQYEKLF
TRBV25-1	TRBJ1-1	ACSATQGANTEAF
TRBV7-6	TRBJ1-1	ASSYGTGEGTEAF
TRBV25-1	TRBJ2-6	ASSARSGANVLT
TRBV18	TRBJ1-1	ASSLFRGHTEAF
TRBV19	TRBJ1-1	ASSMTGGNTEAF
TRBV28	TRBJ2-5	ASSLTGRDQY
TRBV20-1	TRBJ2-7	SASGLAGVGHEQY
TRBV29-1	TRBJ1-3	SALGPLGWGNTIY
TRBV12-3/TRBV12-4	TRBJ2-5	ASSLAGTRGRQY
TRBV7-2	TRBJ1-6	ASSSPGQNSPLH
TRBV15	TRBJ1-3	ATSRDRFGNTIY
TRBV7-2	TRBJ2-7	ASSVGAGADEQY
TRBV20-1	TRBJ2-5	SARGRERWQETQY
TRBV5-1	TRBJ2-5	ASSLVGGQETQY
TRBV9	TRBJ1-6	ASSVEGGNEIHSPLH
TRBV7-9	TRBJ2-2	ASRTDVNTGELF
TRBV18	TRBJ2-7	ASTRETPGEQY
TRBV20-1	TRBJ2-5	SAKSDLGTQY
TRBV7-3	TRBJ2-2	ASSERRAGELF
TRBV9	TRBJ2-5	ASSGSRDGSFLETQY
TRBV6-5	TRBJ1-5	ASSLSRGTQH
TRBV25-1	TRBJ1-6	ASSRTPGSSPLH
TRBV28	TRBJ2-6	ASRTWNSGANVLT
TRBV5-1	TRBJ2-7	ASSLAPGLAREQY
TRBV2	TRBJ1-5	ASSEMVGQPQH
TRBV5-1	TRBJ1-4	ASSSLGTAEKLF
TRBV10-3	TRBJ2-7	AISETGSYEQY
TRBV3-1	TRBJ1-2	ASSQFDREAGYT
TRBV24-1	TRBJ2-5	ATSDYSKGSGRGKTQY
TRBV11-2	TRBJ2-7	ASSVEVRRGRYEQY
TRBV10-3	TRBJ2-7	AIRDTTYEQY
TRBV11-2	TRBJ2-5	ASSSGPTGRETQY
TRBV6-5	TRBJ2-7	ASSYSWFSYEQY
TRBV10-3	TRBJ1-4	AISGTGFGDEKLF
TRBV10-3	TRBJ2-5	AISESRGQSGSRETQY
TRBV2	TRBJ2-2	ASSEARGAGGGTGELF
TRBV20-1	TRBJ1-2	SATGRWYGYT
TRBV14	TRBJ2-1	ASSSNFGTSKF
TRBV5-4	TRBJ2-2	ASSPGLAGGDTGELF
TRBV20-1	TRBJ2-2	SAKTSGELF
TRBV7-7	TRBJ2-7	ASSSRQTRSSYEQY
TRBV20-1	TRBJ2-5	SAIYSQETQY
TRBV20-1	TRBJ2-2	SASGTDTGELF
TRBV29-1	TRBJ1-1	SESTGVGTEAF
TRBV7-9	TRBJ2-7	ASSSWASYEQY
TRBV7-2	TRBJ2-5	ASSSPGRGTQETQY
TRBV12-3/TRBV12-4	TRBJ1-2	ASSPGTHYGYT
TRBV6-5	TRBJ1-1	ASSEGWTGGNTEAF
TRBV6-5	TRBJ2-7	ASSYSPPVITYEQY